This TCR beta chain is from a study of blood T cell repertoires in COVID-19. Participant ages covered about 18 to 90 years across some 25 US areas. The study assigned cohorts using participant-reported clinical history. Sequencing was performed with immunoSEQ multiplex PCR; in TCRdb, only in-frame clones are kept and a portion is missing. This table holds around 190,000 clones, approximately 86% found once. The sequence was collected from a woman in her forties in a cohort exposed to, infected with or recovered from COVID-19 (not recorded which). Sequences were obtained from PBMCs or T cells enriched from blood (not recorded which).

CDR3 protein: CASSSGRVNTEAFF. In DNA form, the CDR3 reads TGTGCCAGCAGTTCGGGCAGGGTGAACACTGAAGCTTTCTTT. J is TRBJ1-1 and V is TRBV6-5, with D possibly being TRBD1 (5 bases). Between the trimmed V and J ends, which lost 4 bases and 0 bases, there was a span of 9 bases. The CDR3 is made up of 14 amino acids. Germline CDR1 MNHEY, CDR2 SVGAGI.